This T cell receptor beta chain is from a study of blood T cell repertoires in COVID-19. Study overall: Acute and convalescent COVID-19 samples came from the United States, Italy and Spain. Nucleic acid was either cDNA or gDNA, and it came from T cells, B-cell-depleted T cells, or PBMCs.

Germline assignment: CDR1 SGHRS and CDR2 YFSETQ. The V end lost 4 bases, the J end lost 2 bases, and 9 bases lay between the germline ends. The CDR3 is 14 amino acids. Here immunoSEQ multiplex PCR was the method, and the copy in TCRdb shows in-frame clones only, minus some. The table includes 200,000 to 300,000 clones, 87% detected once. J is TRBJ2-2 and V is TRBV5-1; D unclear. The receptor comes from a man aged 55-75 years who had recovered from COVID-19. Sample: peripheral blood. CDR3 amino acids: CASSQYFNTGELFF. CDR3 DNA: TGCGCCAGCAGCCAGTATTTCAACACCGGGGAGCTGTTTTTT.